One sample yielded the 10 T cell receptor beta chains listed below, sequenced in a study of beta chain features in type 1 diabetes. Expressed TCRB transcripts were sequenced, since all the RNA that had been isolated was reverse transcribed. The table came from immunoSEQ multiplex PCR; TCRdb's copy has only in-frame clones and leaves some out. The sample has about 350,000 clones, roughly 21% seen once. Sequencing was performed on naive CD4+ T cells from blood. The receptors come from a woman aged 18-30 years in good health.

The chain carries TRBV30 and TRBJ1-2; D is unresolved. Per the germline V gene, CDR1 is GTSNPN and CDR2 is SVGIG (reference sequence). CDR3 length: 11 residues. V shed 0 bases and J shed 8 bases, with 7 bases lying between them. CDR3 region: CAWSVSRGYTF. The CDR3 DNA sequence: TGTGCCTGGAGTGTATCCAGAGGCTACACCTTC.

This clone was counted a few times. CDR3: CASSRGGNTDTQYF. CDR3 sequence (DNA): TGCGCCAGCAGCCGGGGGGGGAACACAGATACGCAGTATTTT. The chain links TRBV5-1 to TRBJ2-3; 8 bases align to TRBD2. J gave up 2 bases and V 4 bases, and 3 bases lay outside the gene matches. Germline-derived CDR1 and CDR2 are SGHRS and YFSETQ. CDR3 length: 14 amino acids. Combining the CDR3 with reference TRBV5-1 and TRBJ2-3 gives the whole variable domain KAGVTQTPRYLIKTRGQQVTLSCSPISGHRSVSWYQQTPGQGLQFLFEYFSETQRNKGNFPGRFSGRQFSNSRSEMNVSTLELGDSALYLCASSRGGNTDTQYFGPGTRLTVL.

The gene calls are TRBV2 and TRBJ2-1; 7 bases match TRBD1. The CDR3 has 12 amino acids. Germline V gene data show CDR1 as SNHLY and CDR2 as FYNNEI. Germline trimming cut 11 bases from V and 8 bases from J; bases unmatched to any gene: 9. In nucleotides, the CDR3 is TGTGCCTATCAGGGGGTCGGGGATGAGCAGTTCTTC. Its protein is CAYQGVGDEQFF.

CDR3 coding DNA: TGTGCCAGCAGCTCCGGACAGGGGAATCAGCCCCAGCATTTT. This codes for CASSSGQGNQPQHF. The chain uses TRBV9 and TRBJ1-5, with 9 bases that match TRBD1. Germline V gene data show CDR1 as SGDLS and CDR2 as YYNGEE. The V gene end was trimmed by 4 bases and the J gene end by 4 bases; junction bases not matched to a gene: 3. The CDR3 is made up of 14 amino acids.

The chain uses TRBV27 and TRBJ1-5; D is unclear. In germline, CDR1 is MNHEY, CDR2 SMNVEV (reference sequence). V gave up 5 bases and J gave up 5 bases, with 10 bases separating them. CDR3 length: 13 residues. As DNA, the CDR3 is TGTGCCAGCAGTAAAGGGAGGGATCAGCCCCAGCATTTT. This translates into CASSKGRDQPQHF.

The chain links TRBV18 to TRBJ2-6; D gene ambiguous. The CDR3 totals 15 residues. CDR1 and CDR2 from the germline V gene are KGHSH and LQKENI. V lost 0 bases to trimming and J lost 2 bases, with 5 bases between them. The CDR3 nucleotides read TGTGCCAGCTCACCACCTTCAGCTGGGGCCAACGTCCTGACTTTC. Its protein is CASSPPSAGANVLTF. Filled out from reference TRBV18 and TRBJ2-6, the complete variable domain reads NAGVMQNPRHLVRRRGQEARLRCSPMKGHSHVYWYRQLPEEGLKFMVYLQKENIIDESGMPKERFSAEFPKEGPSILRIQQVVRGDSAAYFCASSPPSAGANVLTFGAGSRLTVL.

The V gene is TRBV19, the J gene TRBJ2-6, with a tentative D call TRBD2 (6 bases). In germline, CDR1 is LNHDA, CDR2 SQIVND (reference sequence). Trimming pared 3 bases from V and 0 bases from J, leaving 15 bases between. The CDR3 has 18 amino acids. CDR3 nucleotide sequence: TGTGCCAGTAGTATCGTCGGATCGACTAGCTCTGGGGCCAACGTCCTGACTTTC. Protein: CASSIVGSTSSGANVLTF. Full variable domain (rest looked up from reference TRBV19 and TRBJ2-6): DGGITQSPKYLFRKEGQNVTLSCEQNLNHDAMYWYRQDPGQGLRLIYYSQIVNDFQKGDIAEGYSVSREKKESFPLTVTSAQKNPTAFYLCASSIVGSTSSGANVLTFGAGSRLTVL.

The chain's CDR3 is CASSLGQTGGYTF. The CDR3 coding sequence is TGCGCCAGCAGCTTGGGACAGACCGGTGGCTACACCTTC. V usage is TRBV5-1 and J usage is TRBJ1-2, with D possibly matching TRBD1 (5 bases). CDR1 is SGHRS, CDR2 YFSETQ, per germline. V shed 0 bases and J shed 7 bases, with 10 bases lying between them. There are 13 residues in the CDR3.

This clone showed up just a few times. Additional DNA sequences in this sample encode the identical CDR3. V and J are TRBV5-1 and TRBJ2-1; D not resolved. V lost 0 bases, J lost 0 bases, and 4 bases lay in between. This CDR3 is built from 14 residues. Germline-derived CDR1 and CDR2 are SGHRS and YFSETQ. CDR3 sequence: CASSLGSSYNEQFF. CDR3 nucleotides: TGCGCCAGCAGCTTGGGGAGCTCCTACAATGAGCAGTTCTTC.

This rearrangement joins TRBV7-3 to TRBJ2-1; TRBD2 agrees at 11 bases. The germline V gene encodes CDR1 SGHTA and CDR2 FQGTGA. The CDR3 covers 16 residues. V was clipped by 4 bases and J by 8 bases; unmatched bases: 10. The CDR3 DNA sequence: TGTGCCAGCAGCTCCAGTGAGAGACTAGCGGGGCATGAGCAGTTCTTC. It translates to CASSSSERLAGHEQFF.